These 10 T cell receptor beta chains were sequenced from one sample in a study of CD8 T cells in Susac syndrome. With random hexamers, roughly 0.45 to 1 ug RNA was reverse transcribed. One entry per CDR3 protein results from TCRdb running MiXCR on the immunoSEQ multiplex PCR reads. This table holds 120,000 or so distinct CDR3 sequences, over 85% found once. The sequenced material came from CD8+ T cells from PBMCs. These receptors were collected from a human donor with Susac syndrome.

The V and J genes are TRBV6-5 and TRBJ1-2; tentatively, D is TRBD1 (5 bases). Germline CDR1 and CDR2: MNHEY and SVGAGI. Between the trimmed V and J ends, which lost 6 bases and 6 bases, there was a span of 14 bases. The CDR3 sequence is 13 residues long. In DNA form, the CDR3 reads TGTGCCAGCAGCCCTTATGGGGGGGATGGCTACACCTTC. Protein: CASSPYGGDGYTF.

To note about this clonotype: Germline is not matched at one junction end, which may reflect a read error. The chain employs TRBV7-7 and TRBJ2-7; 10 bases are shared with TRBD2. Per the germline V gene, CDR1 is SSHAT and CDR2 is FNYEAQ (reference sequence). The CDR3 sequence is 15 residues long. DNA for the CDR3: TGTGCTAGCAGCCCCACCCTAGCGGGAGTCCACGAGCAGTACTTC. Protein product: CASSPTLAGVHEQYF.

The rearrangement joins TRBV19 to TRBJ2-1; the D gene is possibly TRBD2 (5 bases). Deletions cut 0 bases from V and 3 bases from J, with 9 bases between. Germline CDR1 reads LNHDA; CDR2 reads SQIVND (reference sequence). The CDR3 is 15 residues long. CDR3 DNA: TGTGCCAGTAGTATAGATCAAGGACTCTACAATGAGCAGTTCTTC. Amino acid sequence: CASSIDQGLYNEQFF. The full variable domain, in which reference TRBV19 and TRBJ2-1 provide the parts outside the CDR3, is DGGITQSPKYLFRKEGQNVTLSCEQNLNHDAMYWYRQDPGQGLRLIYYSQIVNDFQKGDIAEGYSVSREKKESFPLTVTSAQKNPTAFYLCASSIDQGLYNEQFFGPGTRLTVL.

This clonotype showed up just once. The CDR3 region is CASSLAGTGWTEAFF. The CDR3 DNA reads as TGTGCCAGCAGCTTAGCCGGGACAGGATGGACTGAAGCTTTCTTT. The V call is TRBV7-9, the J call TRBJ1-1; TRBD1 aligns across 8 bases. The CDR3 loop spans 15 amino acids. Germline V gene data show CDR1 as SEHNR and CDR2 as FQNEAQ (reference sequence). Unmatched junction bases numbered 5, after V lost 0 bases and J lost 5 bases.

This chain links TRBV6-4 with TRBJ2-1, with TRBD2 matching over 11 bases. The length of the CDR3 is 15 residues. V shed 4 bases and J 8 bases; nucleotides not matched to a gene: 7. CDR1 and CDR2 from the germline V gene are MRHNA and SNTAGT. The CDR3 DNA sequence: TGTGCCAGCAGTGGTACTAGCGGGAGTGTACATGAGCAGTTCTTC. Protein product: CASSGTSGSVHEQFF.

The rearrangement uses TRBV12-3 or TRBV12-4 and TRBJ2-5; 9 bases line up with TRBD2. This CDR3 region has 14 residues. The V segment lost 4 bases and the J segment 2 bases; nucleotides outside the gene matches: 2. The CDR3 is CASSSSGAQETQYF. CDR3 coding DNA: TGTGCCAGCAGTTCTAGCGGGGCACAAGAGACCCAGTACTTC.

The V and J genes are TRBV2 and TRBJ1-2; 9 bases align to TRBD1. V dropped 5 bases and J dropped 5; count of bases not matched to a gene: 3. Germline lookup yields CDR1 SNHLY and CDR2 FYNNEI. The CDR3 totals 13 residues. CDR3 in DNA: TGTGCCAGCAGTTTAGACAGGGGGTATGGCTACACCTTC. Translated, it gives CASSLDRGYGYTF.

The rearrangement links TRBV11-2 to TRBJ1-1, with D unresolved. V was shortened by 2 bases and J by 2 bases, with 6 bases between the two germline ends. This CDR3 has 13 residues. Germline CDR1 SGHAT, CDR2 FQNNGV. CDR3 bases: TGTGCCAGCAGCTTATATCTAAACACTGAAGCTTTCTTT. This gives the protein CASSLYLNTEAFF.

The V and J genes are TRBV4-3 and TRBJ2-4, with no clear D. V lost 0 bases to trimming and J lost 6 bases, with 15 bases between them. The CDR3 contains 16 residues. Germline values: CDR1 LGHNA, CDR2 YSLEER. In DNA form, the CDR3 reads TGCGCCAGCAGCCAAGATAGCCCCCCAATGAGAAACATTCAGTACTTC. Translated: CASSQDSPPMRNIQYF.

The chain recombines TRBV12-3 or TRBV12-4 with TRBJ2-3, with D tentatively TRBD2 (6 bases). The CDR3 length is 15 residues. V lost 6 bases, J lost 0 bases, and 13 bases lay in between. CDR3 bases: TGTGCCAGCAGCCCAGCCGGGACTAGCACAGATACGCAGTATTTT. This translates into CASSPAGTSTDTQYF.